The 17 T cell receptor beta chains below all came from one sample that was sequenced in a study of PD-1 blockade in classical Hodgkin lymphoma. Exposure to brentuximab vedotin varied, and each patient had relapsed following autologous stem cell transplantation. The assay was immunoSEQ multiplex PCR, and TCRdb's table has in-frame clones only and misses some. The sample yields 100,000 to 120,000 clones, 80% to 90% seen once. The material was peripheral blood mononuclear cells (PBMCs), obtained before the second cycle of nivolumab. Source of these receptors: a human donor with classical Hodgkin lymphoma.

This chain joins TRBV28 and TRBJ1-5, with 7 bases fitting TRBD1. The V gene's germline CDR1 is MDHEN and CDR2 SYDVKM. J gave up 0 bases and V 8 bases, and 7 bases lay outside the gene matches. The CDR3 loop spans 15 amino acids. CDR3 nucleotides: TGTGCCAGCCGGGGACAGTTGGATAGCAATCAGCCCCAGCATTTT. Translating it yields CASRGQLDSNQPQHF.

The rearrangement joins TRBV18 to TRBJ2-2; D uncertain. Germline V lookup: CDR1 KGHSH, CDR2 LQKENI. V lost 4 bases, J lost 0 bases, and 9 bases lay in between. The CDR3 totals 15 residues. CDR3 sequence: CASSLVKPNTGELFF. As DNA, the CDR3 is TGTGCCAGCTCACTGGTGAAGCCGAACACCGGGGAGCTGTTTTTT. Full variable domain (missing parts from reference TRBV18 and TRBJ2-2): NAGVMQNPRHLVRRRGQEARLRCSPMKGHSHVYWYRQLPEEGLKFMVYLQKENIIDESGMPKERFSAEFPKEGPSILRIQQVVRGDSAAYFCASSLVKPNTGELFFGEGSRLTVL.

This rearrangement joins TRBV5-1 to TRBJ1-1; D gene unclear. CDR1 and CDR2 (germline): SGHRS, YFSETQ. The length of the CDR3 is 14 residues. V lost 0 bases to trimming and J lost 1 base, with 7 bases between them. The CDR3 nucleotides read TGCGCCAGCAGCTTGGTTCCAGGGAACACTGAAGCTTTCTTT. This translates into CASSLVPGNTEAFF.

This chain joins TRBV5-4 and TRBJ2-7; 7 bases map to TRBD1. The CDR3 consists of 14 residues. CDR1 is SGHNT, CDR2 YYREEE, per germline (reference sequence). J gave up 1 base and V 2 bases, and 3 bases lay outside the gene matches. For the CDR3, the DNA is TGTGCCAGCAGCTTCCGGGACAGATCCTACGAGCAGTACTTC. Translated: CASSFRDRSYEQYF.

The V call is TRBV5-6, the J call TRBJ1-2, with D possibly matching TRBD1 (6 bases). V was pared by 0 bases and J by 8 bases, with 14 bases between. The germline CDR1 and CDR2 sequences are SGHDT and YYEEEE. The CDR3 has 14 residues. The CDR3 DNA reads as TGTGCCAGCAGCTTGGCGCGGGGGCGCCGGGGCTACACCTTC. Translated, it gives CASSLARGRRGYTF.

V is TRBV29-1 and J is TRBJ2-7; TRBD2 matches at 12 bases. The CDR3 length is 16 residues. Trimming at V came to 7 bases and at J to 0 bases, leaving 10 bases not matched to a gene. The V gene's germline CDR1 is SQVTM and CDR2 ANQGSEA. The CDR3 here is CSASGLAGRHSYEQYF. The CDR3 DNA reads TGCAGCGCGTCGGGACTAGCGGGTCGCCACTCCTACGAGCAGTACTTC.

Here the CDR3 DNA reads TGCAGCGTTGAAGATGGCAGTTTGAACACCGGGGAGCTGTTTTTT. It is translated as CSVEDGSLNTGELFF. The V call is TRBV29-1, the J call TRBJ2-2; D call uncertain. The CDR3 length is 15 residues. V was pared by 0 bases and J by 1 base, with 9 bases between. CDR1 and CDR2 from the germline V gene are SQVTM and ANQGSEA.

This clone has a single count. The V call is TRBV5-8, the J call TRBJ1-2; D call uncertain. This CDR3 is built from 12 residues. CDR1 SGHTS and CDR2 YDEGEE come from the germline V gene. Trimming pared 4 bases from V and 0 bases from J, leaving 4 bases between. The CDR3 DNA sequence: TGTGCCAGCAGCCCCCCTAACTATGGCTACACCTTC. Translation gives CASSPPNYGYTF.

This clone has only one observation. The J gene is TRBJ2-7, the V gene TRBV6-5, with D perhaps TRBD2 (5 bases). The ends were cut back, 7 bases at V and 0 bases at J, with 13 bases in the middle. This CDR3 has 14 amino acids. The V gene's germline CDR1 is MNHEY and CDR2 SVGAGI. The chain's CDR3 is CASTRTGSSYEQYF. CDR3 coding DNA: TGTGCCAGCACAAGGACTGGGAGCTCCTACGAGCAGTACTTC.

The chain is built from TRBV11-2 and TRBJ2-1; 11 bases match TRBD2. The CDR3 spans 19 residues. Germline V CDR1 and CDR2: SGHAT, FQNNGV. Trimming removed 1 base from V and 1 base from J; junction bases left unmatched: 9. For the CDR3, the DNA is TGTGCCAGCAGCTTAGGATCCCTAGCGGGAGGTCTTTCCTACAATGAGCAGTTCTTC. Translating it yields CASSLGSLAGGLSYNEQFF.

CDR3 nucleotides: TGTGCCTGCAGCGGGAGGGTTTTACACAATGAGCAGTTCTTC. It yields the protein CACSGRVLHNEQFF. The chain carries TRBV30 and TRBJ2-1; 10 bases are a match to TRBD2. J gave up 5 bases and V 6 bases, and 7 bases lay outside the gene matches. Germline V gene lookup returns CDR1 GTSNPN and CDR2 SVGIG (reference sequence). This CDR3 comprises 14 residues.

This chain joins TRBV6-1 and TRBJ2-7, with TRBD2 matching over 7 bases. After removal of 6 bases from V and 4 bases from J, the junction contained 3 bases not matched to a gene. CDR1 and CDR2 (germline): MNHNS, SASEGT. The CDR3 consists of 12 residues. CDR3 in amino acids: CASSRLAYEQYF. In DNA form, the CDR3 reads TGTGCCAGCAGCCGACTAGCATACGAGCAGTACTTC.

V and J are TRBV11-2 and TRBJ2-7; D call uncertain. Germline CDR1 is SGHAT and CDR2 is FQNNGV. This CDR3 comprises 14 residues. The germline V and J ends were trimmed by 0 bases and 0 bases, with 6 bases remaining between them. CDR3 sequence (DNA): TGTGCCAGCAGCTTAGAGGGTCCCTCCTACGAGCAGTACTTC. Translation: CASSLEGPSYEQYF.

CDR3 sequence reads: CASSGQGWLPDTQYF. The CDR3 DNA follows: TGTGCCAGCAGCGGACAGGGATGGTTACCAGATACGCAGTATTTT. The gene calls are TRBV5-6 and TRBJ2-3; 8 positions match TRBD1. The V segment lost 4 bases and the J segment 4 bases; nucleotides outside the gene matches: 8. The germline V gene encodes CDR1 SGHDT and CDR2 YYEEEE. The CDR3 runs to 15 residues.

This chain connects TRBV18 to TRBJ1-1; 10 bases map to TRBD1. The CDR3 covers 16 residues. Per the germline V gene, CDR1 is KGHSH and CDR2 is LQKENI. Trimming at V came to 3 bases and at J to 5 bases, leaving 9 bases not matched to a gene. CDR3 in DNA: TGTGCCAGCTCACCGCGAGGTAGGACAGGGGGGACTGAAGCTTTCTTT. Protein: CASSPRGRTGGTEAFF. The full variable domain, in which reference TRBV18 and TRBJ1-1 provide the parts outside the CDR3, is NAGVMQNPRHLVRRRGQEARLRCSPMKGHSHVYWYRQLPEEGLKFMVYLQKENIIDESGMPKERFSAEFPKEGPSILRIQQVVRGDSAAYFCASSPRGRTGGTEAFFGQGTRLTVV.

This clone was observed a single time. The chain uses TRBV5-4 and TRBJ2-1, with 9 bases lining up with TRBD2. The CDR3 is 17 amino acids. J was trimmed by 4 bases and V by 1 base; bases with no gene match: 9. The germline gives CDR1 SGHNT, CDR2 YYREEE (reference sequence). The CDR3 reads CASSLSTSGLTYNEQFF. Here the CDR3 DNA reads TGTGCCAGCAGCTTGTCGACTAGCGGACTAACTTACAATGAGCAGTTCTTC.

The rearrangement uses TRBV14 and TRBJ1-1; the match to TRBD1 covers 7 bases. CDR1 and CDR2 (germline): SGHDN, FVKESK. Trimming took 6 bases from V and 6 from J; bases not matched to a gene: 13. This CDR3 region has 15 residues. CDR3 in DNA: TGTGCCAGCAGTCTCAGAAGAGGGGGCGGTGCTGAAGCTTTCTTT. It specifies CASSLRRGGGAEAFF.